The clone carrying this TCR beta chain was counted only a few times. Its target is not known. J gave up 4 bases and V 3 bases, and 5 bases lay outside the gene matches. The CDR3 extends over 15 amino acids. Germline V lookup: CDR1 LGHDT, CDR2 YNNKEL (reference sequence). Tagging with unique molecular identifiers was a feature of the TCR beta cDNA libraries. Via MiXCR, TCRdb re-called the PCR reads, giving one row per CDR3 protein. The repertoire has some 890,000 distinct CDR3 sequences, about 53% of them found once; the top ten carry over 4%. These data are taken from a study of post-analysis software for immune sequencing data. General study findings and limits: In patients, TRBV5-6, TRBV5-1 and TRBV20-1 belonged to roughly 5 TRBV segments found more frequently than in controls. Same-batch samples co-clustered strongly by F measure.

The chain uses TRBV3-1 and TRBJ1-2, with 10 bases aligning to TRBD1. The sample was blood. This receptor was identified in a girl between 5 and 17 years old with multiple sclerosis. The CDR3 here is CASSHGQGGVYGYTF. CDR3 sequence (DNA): TGTGCCAGCAGCCACGGACAGGGGGGGGTCTATGGCTACACCTTC.